The rows below give T cell receptor beta chains drawn from one sample of a study of shared clonotypes between healthy human individuals. Measured with immunoSEQ multiplex PCR; TCRdb has only the in-frame clones, and not every one. The table records some 1 million clones, approximately 70% of them present only once. What was sequenced was memory CD4+ T cells sorted from blood. The receptors originated from a young man in good health. Both conserved end residues are part of each CDR3. The D gene is left open where the match is weak. Only part of the rows carry a size: once, few, many, or a class if the clone is expanded.

. TRBJ2-3 TRBV7-2 . CASSTSGGTDTQYF TGTGCCAGCAGCACCAGCGGTGGAACAGATACGCAGTATTTT
. TRBJ1-5 TRBV19 . CASTSSWGSNQPQHF TGTGCCAGTACATCCTCGTGGGGAAGCAATCAGCCCCAGCATTTT
. TRBJ1-5 TRBV4-1 TRBD1 CASSQSGTGGGEPQHF TGCGCCAGCAGCCAGTCCGGGACAGGGGGCGGGGAGCCCCAGCATTTT
. TRBJ2-2 TRBV2 TRBD1 CASSGQGATGELFF TGTGCCAGCAGTGGTCAGGGGGCAACCGGGGAGCTGTTTTTT
. TRBJ1-3 TRBV11-2 . CASSSPGQYSGNTIYF TGTGCCAGCAGCTCCCCAGGTCAATACTCTGGAAACACCATATATTTT
. TRBJ1-1 TRBV7-9 TRBD1 CASSSRQGEAFF TGTGCCAGCAGCTCAAGACAGGGGGAAGCTTTCTTT
. TRBJ2-5 TRBV29-1 TRBD1 CSVGQGQGETQYF TGCAGCGTCGGACAGGGCCAGGGAGAGACCCAGTACTTC
. TRBJ1-1 TRBV18 . CASSPRRDGTEAFF TGTGCCAGCTCACCGAGAAGGGACGGAACTGAAGCTTTCTTT
. TRBJ1-3 TRBV25-1 TRBD1 CASSDRTGLGNTIYF TGTGCCAGCAGTGATCGGACAGGGTTGGGAAACACCATATATTTT
. TRBJ2-3 TRBV9 . CASSVGQPTDTQYF TGTGCCAGCAGCGTAGGCCAGCCTACAGATACGCAGTATTTT
. TRBJ2-1 TRBV5-4 TRBD2 CASSGPLAGGRHEQFF TGTGCCAGCAGCGGTCCTTTAGCGGGAGGGCGACATGAGCAGTTCTTC
. TRBJ2-7 TRBV5-5 TRBD1 CASSLQGAAYEQYF TGTGCCAGCAGCTTACAGGGGGCTGCCTACGAGCAGTACTTC
. TRBJ2-3 TRBV5-1 . CASSFAPPPITDTQYF TGCGCCAGCAGCTTCGCTCCGCCGCCCATCACAGATACGCAGTATTTT
. TRBJ2-1 TRBV5-4 TRBD2 CASSPGGLAGTNEQFF TGTGCCAGCAGCCCCGGGGGACTAGCAGGGACCAATGAGCAGTTCTTC
. TRBJ2-1 TRBV5-1 TRBD2 CASSGTSYNEQFF TGCGCCAGCTCCGGGACTAGTTATAATGAGCAGTTCTTC
. TRBJ2-3 TRBV9 . CASSVGNRADTQYF TGTGCCAGCAGCGTAGGAAACAGGGCAGATACGCAGTATTTT
. TRBJ2-6 TRBV10-3 TRBD2 CAISFGGVTGANVLTF TGTGCCATCAGTTTCGGGGGGGTCACTGGGGCCAACGTCCTGACTTTC
. TRBJ2-2 TRBV11-3 . CASSFKGVDTGELFF TGTGCCAGCAGCTTTAAGGGCGTGGACACCGGGGAGCTGTTTTTT
. TRBJ1-5 TRBV27 . CASSLKGQGNSNQPQHF TGTGCCAGCAGCCTAAAGGGGCAGGGTAATAGCAATCAGCCCCAGCATTTT
. TRBJ1-5 TRBV11-2 . CASSMAVNQPQHF TGTGCCAGCAGCATGGCCGTCAATCAGCCCCAGCATTTT
. TRBJ2-3 TRBV29-1 . CSVDAGGGTDTQYF TGCAGCGTTGATGCAGGAGGGGGCACAGATACGCAGTATTTT
. TRBJ2-2 TRBV28 TRBD2 CASNEAGGSNTGELFF TGTGCCAGCAACGAAGCGGGGGGGTCGAACACCGGGGAGCTGTTTTTT
. TRBJ2-2 TRBV5-1 . CASSRSSGTGELFF TGCGCCAGCAGTCGGTCCTCGGGTACCGGGGAGCTGTTTTTT
. TRBJ1-1 TRBV5-1 . CASSPRRTLRNTEAFF TGCGCCAGCAGCCCCCGTAGGACTTTAAGGAACACTGAAGCTTTCTTT
. TRBJ2-7 TRBV10-3 . CAARATADKDEQYF TGTGCCGCCCGGGCGACGGCGGACAAAGACGAGCAGTACTTC
. TRBJ1-3 TRBV6-5 . CASSPGYSGNTIYF TGTGCCAGCAGTCCTGGATACTCTGGAAACACCATATATTTT
. TRBJ1-1 TRBV28 . CASSLYLLGAFF TGTGCCAGCAGTTTATACCTTCTGGGAGCTTTCTTT
. TRBJ2-1 TRBV5-1 TRBD2 CASSWQAGGNEQFF TGCGCCAGCAGCTGGCAAGCGGGAGGCAATGAGCAGTTCTTC
. TRBJ2-3 TRBV6-1 . CASSEESLTQYF TGTGCCAGCAGTGAAGAAAGCCTTACGCAGTATTTT
. TRBJ2-1 TRBV27 TRBD2 CASRGLAGGLSSYNEQFF TGTGCCAGCAGGGGACTAGCGGGAGGATTAAGCTCCTACAATGAGCAGTTCTTC
. TRBJ2-5 TRBV12-5 TRBD1 CASGEVLGTGGRETQYF TGTGCTAGTGGGGAGGTCCTGGGGACAGGGGGACGAGAGACCCAGTACTTC
. TRBJ2-2 TRBV6-4 . CASSPRGRTGELFF TGTGCCAGCAGTCCCCGGGGGCGTACCGGGGAGCTGTTTTTT
. TRBJ2-6 TRBV6-1 TRBD1 CASGTGLGANVLTF TGTGCCAGCGGGACAGGGTTGGGGGCCAACGTCCTGACTTTC
. TRBJ2-1 TRBV10-1 . CASSESSGSGYNEQFF TGCGCCAGCAGTGAGTCTTCGGGTAGCGGATACAATGAGCAGTTCTTC
once TRBJ1-1 TRBV5-1 . CASSLGKNTEAFF TGCGCCAGCAGCTTGGGTAAGAACACTGAAGCTTTCTTT
. TRBJ2-7 TRBV18 . CASSLTDYEQYF TGTGCCAGCTCACTCACAGACTACGAGCAGTACTTC
. TRBJ2-1 TRBV9 . CASSPSRSSRSYNEQFF TGTGCCAGCAGCCCAAGTAGGTCTAGCCGATCCTACAATGAGCAGTTCTTC
. TRBJ2-1 TRBV5-4 . CASSLSFSSSYNEQFF TGTGCCAGCAGCTTGTCGTTTTCTAGCTCCTACAATGAGCAGTTCTTC
. TRBJ1-3 TRBV30 . CAWIRGVGSGNTIYF TGTGCCTGGATCCGGGGTGTAGGTTCTGGAAACACCATATATTTT
once TRBJ2-3 TRBV4-2 TRBD2 CASSPGTSGPSTDTQYF TGTGCCAGCAGCCCCGGGACTAGCGGGCCTAGCACAGATACGCAGTATTTT
once TRBJ2-7 TRBV11-3 TRBD1 CASSRDSYGGQYF TGTGCCAGCAGCCGGGACAGTTATGGTGGGCAGTACTTC
. TRBJ2-1 TRBV2 . CATSSLYNEQFF TGTGCCACCAGCAGTCTCTACAATGAGCAGTTCTTC
few TRBJ1-1 TRBV30 . CAWSTPRALNTEAFF TGTGCCTGGAGTACCCCGAGGGCTTTGAACACTGAAGCTTTCTTT
. TRBJ1-1 TRBV7-6 . CASSHGGGTEAFF TGTGCCAGCAGCCACGGGGGTGGCACTGAAGCTTTCTTT
. TRBJ1-4 TRBV19 . CASSIGSWRGELEKLFF TGTGCCAGTAGTATAGGATCTTGGCGAGGGGAACTTGAAAAACTGTTTTTT
. TRBJ2-3 TRBV10-2 . CASSPPFVPDTQYF TGCGCCAGCAGCCCCCCCTTTGTCCCAGATACGCAGTATTTT
. TRBJ2-1 TRBV7-8 . CASSLAVPLYNEQFF TGTGCCAGCAGCTTAGCGGTACCCCTCTACAATGAGCAGTTCTTC
. TRBJ1-5 TRBV5-8 . CASSRGEVGNQPQHF TGTGCCAGCAGTCGGGGTGAAGTAGGCAATCAGCCCCAGCATTTT
. TRBJ2-3 TRBV18 TRBD2 CASSPGGLRITDTQYF TGTGCCAGCTCACCAGGGGGACTAAGAATTACAGATACGCAGTATTTT
. TRBJ1-1 TRBV7-3 . CASSLRQNTEAFF TGTGCCAGCAGCCTACGACAAAACACTGAAGCTTTCTTT
. TRBJ1-5 TRBV18 TRBD1 CASSPSALTGTGNQPQHF TGTGCCAGCTCACCAAGTGCTTTGACCGGGACAGGGAATCAGCCCCAGCATTTT
. TRBJ2-2 TRBV7-6 TRBD2 CTSSPRLAAGELFF TGTACCAGCAGCCCTCGACTAGCGGCCGGGGAGCTGTTTTTT
. TRBJ2-2 TRBV5-4 . CASSAPGSVAGELFF TGTGCCAGCAGCGCACCCGGGAGCGTCGCCGGGGAGCTGTTTTTT
. TRBJ2-2 TRBV7-2 . CASSLEFPGTGELFF TGTGCCAGCAGCTTAGAATTTCCAGGGACCGGGGAGCTGTTTTTT